The 32 T cell receptor beta chains presented below share a single source sample, sequenced in a study of cytomegalovirus exposure and HLA in healthy donors. The PCR made use of 60 Vbeta and 13 Jbeta primers. This table comes from immunoSEQ multiplex PCR, and its TCRdb copy is limited to in-frame clones, with some not included. The data show about 140,000 clones, with 76% seen just once and 1.8% held by the top ten. The sequenced sample was PBMCs. All receptors come from a female donor in good health and CMV-seropositive.

The chain has TRBV2 and TRBJ2-2, with TRBD1 matching over 10 bases. Germline lookup yields CDR1 SNHLY and CDR2 FYNNEI. CDR3 length equals 15 residues. With 7 bases clipped from V and 5 bases from J, the junction kept 7 bases outside the gene matches. The DNA of the CDR3 is TGTGCCAGCACCACCGACAGGGGGCGTACCGGGGAGCTGTTTTTT. It specifies CASTTDRGRTGELFF.

This rearrangement joins TRBV28 to TRBJ2-2; 8 bases match TRBD1. The CDR3 contains 16 residues. Unmatched junction bases numbered 9, after V lost 2 bases and J lost 7 bases. Germline assignment: CDR1 MDHEN and CDR2 SYDVKM. The CDR3 region is CASSLRLTGGRGELFF. The CDR3 DNA follows: TGTGCCAGCAGTTTACGACTAACAGGGGGACGCGGGGAGCTGTTTTTT.

The chain has TRBV10-3 and TRBJ1-5, with 7 bases matching TRBD1. Germline V lookup: CDR1 ENHRY, CDR2 SYGVKD. J lost 2 bases, V lost 1 base, and 2 bases had no gene match. CDR3 length: 15 residues. The CDR3 spells CAISEFGTGNQPQHF. The DNA for the CDR3 is TGTGCCATCAGTGAGTTCGGGACAGGCAATCAGCCCCAGCATTTT.

This rearrangement joins TRBV6-6 to TRBJ1-5, with D possibly TRBD1 on 5 matching bases. Germline CDR1 and CDR2: MNHNY and SVGAGI (reference sequence). The CDR3 spans 15 residues. V was cut by 8 bases and J by 3 bases, with 17 bases left in between. CDR3 residues: CASLKKDSFNQPQHF. The CDR3 DNA reads TGTGCCAGCCTGAAAAAAGACAGCTTCAATCAGCCCCAGCATTTT.

DNA for the CDR3: TGTGCCAGCAGCCCCACGCCAAGCGGGATGGGAAATGAGCAGTTCTTC. Amino acids: CASSPTPSGMGNEQFF. The chain is built from TRBV14 and TRBJ2-1; 7 bases map to TRBD2. Trimming removed 4 bases from V and 7 bases from J; junction bases left unmatched: 13. The CDR3 is made up of 16 amino acids. Germline lookup yields CDR1 SGHDN and CDR2 FVKESK.

The chain has TRBV21-1 and TRBJ1-3; the listed D gene, TRBD1, was not tested against the DNA. TRBV21-1 is marked as a pseudogene. This CDR3 region has 18 residues. The CDR3 region has the DNA TGTGCCAGCAGCGCCCCCGGGACACAAGGAGTCTCTGGAAACACCATATATTTT. As protein: CASSAPGTQGVSGNTIYF.

V usage is TRBV4-1 and J usage is TRBJ2-7; 7 nucleotides line up with TRBD1. Germline CDR1 and CDR2: MGHRA and YSYEKL. V lost 2 bases, J lost 2 bases, and 6 bases stayed unmatched. CDR3 length: 15 amino acids. The CDR3 DNA reads as TGCGCCAGCAGCCAATCGACGGGACAGACCTACGAGCAGTACTTC. Translating gives CASSQSTGQTYEQYF.

A word on this clone: A junction end diverges from the germline sequence, so it may reflect a read error. The chain links TRBV4-1 to TRBJ2-7, with D possibly being TRBD2 (5 bases). The assigned J gene may be wrong: the sequence end matches TRBJ2-1 better. Germline CDR1 reads MGHRA; CDR2 reads YSYEKL. The CDR3 spans 17 residues. The CDR3 nucleotides read TGCGCCAGCAGCCAAGGGATCTTGGGCGGGTCCTTCAATGAGCAGTTCTTC. The encoded protein is CASSQGILGGSFNEQFF.

This clone was seen a single time. The chain has TRBV30 and TRBJ1-3, with D possibly matching TRBD1 (6 bases). CDR3 length: 15 amino acids. CDR1 is GTSNPN and CDR2 is SVGIG in the germline V gene (reference sequence). V was pared by 2 bases and J by 0 bases, with 11 bases between. CDR3 protein: CAWSSDSHSGNTIYF. The CDR3 nucleotides are TGTGCCTGGAGTTCGGACAGCCACTCTGGAAACACCATATATTTT.

In nucleotides, the CDR3 is TGTGCCAGCAGCCGCGGACAGGGCGGACAGCCCCAGCATTTT. This gives the protein CASSRGQGGQPQHF. This chain connects TRBV5-6 to TRBJ1-5; TRBD1 matches 8 bases. From germline, CDR1 is SGHDT and CDR2 YYEEEE. Trimming cost V 4 bases and J 7 bases; bases outside gene matches: 7. This CDR3 comprises 14 residues. Combining the CDR3 with reference TRBV5-6 and TRBJ1-5 gives the whole variable domain DAGVTQSPTHLIKTRGQQVTLRCSPKSGHDTVSWYQQALGQGPQFIFQYYEEEERQRGNFPDRFSGHQFPNYSSELNVNALLLGDSALYLCASSRGQGGQPQHFGDGTRLSIL.

This chain links TRBV19 with TRBJ1-5; the match to TRBD1 covers 7 bases. From germline, CDR1 is LNHDA and CDR2 SQIVND (reference sequence). V gave up 3 bases and J gave up 8 bases; unmatched junction bases: 7. The length of the CDR3 is 14 residues. The CDR3 coding sequence is TGTGCCAGTAGTATGGACAGGCGAATCAAGCCCCAGCATTTT. Amino acid sequence: CASSMDRRIKPQHF.

This clone was seen a handful of times. V gene TRBV5-6 combines with J gene TRBJ2-7, with D maybe TRBD1 (6 bases). CDR1 and CDR2 from the germline V gene are SGHDT and YYEEEE. This CDR3 region has 13 residues. V was cut by 4 bases and J by 4 bases, with 12 bases left in between. The CDR3 DNA sequence: TGTGCCAGCAGCGCCGGGACATCTTACGAGCAGTACTTC. This translates into CASSAGTSYEQYF.

This clone was seen just once. The chain joins TRBV20-1 to TRBJ1-6; D unclear. V dropped 3 bases and J dropped 7 bases, with 4 bases sitting between them. CDR1 DFQATT and CDR2 SNEGSKA come from the germline V gene (reference sequence). This CDR3 is 11 amino acids long. This CDR3 reads CSASQNSPLHF. CDR3 coding DNA: TGCAGTGCTAGCCAGAATTCACCCCTCCACTTT.

The V and J genes are TRBV9 and TRBJ1-1; no definite D call. V was cut by 3 bases and J by 0 bases, with 9 bases left in between. Germline V gene lookup returns CDR1 SGDLS and CDR2 YYNGEE. This CDR3 comprises 14 residues. In DNA form, the CDR3 reads TGTGCCAGCAGCGGGGAGGGAATGAACACTGAAGCTTTCTTT. Protein: CASSGEGMNTEAFF.

The rearrangement links TRBV2 to TRBJ1-1, with 8 bases identical to TRBD1. J was trimmed by 2 bases and V by 6 bases; bases with no gene match: 8. The CDR3 loop spans 15 amino acids. Looked up from germline, CDR1 is SNHLY and CDR2 is FYNNEI. CDR3 residues: CASSARTGTNTEAFF. The CDR3 bases are TGTGCCAGCAGCGCCCGGACAGGGACCAACACTGAAGCTTTCTTT.

The chain joins TRBV10-3 to TRBJ2-7; TRBD2 matches at 11 bases. The J segment lost 5 bases and the V segment lost 2 bases, leaving 5 bases of the junction unmatched. Germline loops: CDR1 ENHRY, CDR2 SYGVKD. This CDR3 has 15 residues. The CDR3 sequence: CAISETATSGDEQYF. DNA for the CDR3: TGTGCCATCAGTGAGACCGCGACTAGCGGGGACGAGCAGTACTTC.

V and J are TRBV10-3 and TRBJ1-1, with D hard to call. CDR1 and CDR2 from the germline V gene are ENHRY and SYGVKD. The CDR3 sequence is 13 residues long. The V and J ends lost 8 bases and 0 bases respectively, with 10 bases between them. The CDR3 loop is CAISDSMNTEAFF. The DNA of the CDR3 is TGTGCCATCTCCGATTCTATGAACACTGAAGCTTTCTTT.

There are a few counts of this clone. V is TRBV9 and J is TRBJ2-5; TRBD1 matches 7 bases. Per the germline V gene, CDR1 is SGDLS and CDR2 is YYNGEE. Trimming at V came to 4 bases and at J to 0 bases, leaving 6 bases not matched to a gene. The CDR3 is 15 amino acids. The CDR3 bases are TGTGCCAGCAGCACGAGACAGGGCCACCAAGAGACCCAGTACTTC. It codes for CASSTRQGHQETQYF.

This clone was found a few times. This chain joins TRBV21-1 and TRBJ1-2; TRBD1 was called by the table and not checked on the DNA. TRBV21-1 is flagged as a pseudogene. The CDR3 runs to 13 residues. For the CDR3, the DNA is TGTGCCAGCCTCAGGGGCAGAGACTATGGCTACACCTTC. The encoded protein is CASLRGRDYGYTF.

Regarding this clone: Germline and junction disagree at one end, which may indicate a read error. The rearrangement uses TRBV2 and TRBJ2-5, with TRBD2 matching 11 bases. This CDR3 has 14 residues. CDR1 and CDR2 from the germline V gene are SNHLY and FYNNEI. CDR3 amino acids: CASSEASGGQTQYF. CDR3 DNA sequence: TGTGCCAGCAGCGAAGCTAGCGGGGGGCAGACCCAGTACTTC.

The chain uses TRBV7-6 and TRBJ2-7; unclear D gene. Germline lookup yields CDR1 SGHVS and CDR2 FNYEAQ. V was trimmed by 1 base and J by 0 bases, leaving 7 bases between them. CDR3 length: 14 amino acids. CDR3 nucleotides: TGTGCCAGCAGCTTAGTACGGAGCTCCTACGAGCAGTACTTC. Translation gives CASSLVRSSYEQYF.

The sample holds a few counts of this clone. The chain couples TRBV2 to TRBJ2-7, with TRBD1 matching over 9 bases. This CDR3 has 12 amino acids. V was clipped by 6 bases and J by 6 bases; unmatched bases: 3. Per germline, CDR1 SNHLY and CDR2 FYNNEI. CDR3 sequence reads: CASRGQGGEQYF. CDR3 nucleotides: TGTGCCAGCAGGGGACAGGGTGGCGAGCAGTACTTC.

The chain recombines TRBV28 with TRBJ2-1, with 7 bases lining up with TRBD1. With 2 bases clipped from V and 0 bases from J, the junction kept 4 bases outside the gene matches. This CDR3 is built from 16 residues. The germline V gene has CDR1 MDHEN and CDR2 SYDVKM. The CDR3 loop is CASSLGRGSSYNEQFF. CDR3 coding DNA: TGTGCCAGCAGTTTAGGCAGGGGGAGCTCCTACAATGAGCAGTTCTTC.

The chain employs TRBV10-1 and TRBJ2-5, with D possibly being TRBD2 (6 bases). Germline V CDR1 and CDR2: WNHNN, SYGVQD (reference sequence). V was trimmed by 1 base and J by 7 bases, leaving 16 bases between them. The CDR3 spans 15 residues. The CDR3 nucleotides are TGCGCCAGCAGTGAGTTTGTGGCGGGAATTGGGACCCAGTACTTC. This sequence encodes CASSEFVAGIGTQYF.

The chain employs TRBV19 and TRBJ2-7; 7 positions match TRBD2. The CDR3 loop spans 14 amino acids. Trimming took 6 bases from V and 3 from J; bases not matched to a gene: 8. Germline CDR1 reads LNHDA; CDR2 reads SQIVND (reference sequence). The CDR3 protein is CASSPGASGYEQYF. Written as DNA, the CDR3 is TGTGCCAGTAGCCCCGGGGCTAGCGGCTACGAGCAGTACTTC.

The chain has TRBV7-6 and TRBJ1-1, with TRBD1 identical over 11 bases. After removal of 1 base from V and 1 base from J, the junction contained 2 bases not matched to a gene. The CDR3 runs 16 residues. Germline assignment: CDR1 SGHVS and CDR2 FNYEAQ. The CDR3 region has the DNA TGTGCCAGCAGCTTAGTAGGGACAGGGGGGAACACTGAAGCTTTCTTT. It translates to CASSLVGTGGNTEAFF.

CDR3 in amino acids: CASSLDRLTGELFF. For the CDR3, the DNA is TGTGCCAGCAGTTTAGACAGACTCACCGGGGAGCTGTTTTTT. V and J are TRBV27 and TRBJ2-2; the D gene is possibly TRBD1 (5 bases). Trimming cost V 2 bases and J 4 bases, with 8 bases left between them. Germline V gene sequence: CDR1 MNHEY, CDR2 SMNVEV (reference sequence). The CDR3 length is 14 residues.

Remarks on this clone: The junction departs from germline at one end; a sequencing error may be responsible. The chain joins TRBV7-9 to TRBJ2-1; D might be TRBD1 (5 bases). The CDR3 has 14 residues. Germline values: CDR1 SEHNR, CDR2 FQNEAQ (reference sequence). CDR3 coding DNA: TGTTCCAGCAGCTTACTTAGGGGTGGCGATGAGCAGTTCTTC. The encoded protein is CSSSLLRGGDEQFF.

V usage is TRBV2 and J usage is TRBJ2-1; the match to TRBD2 covers 14 bases. Germline CDR1 is SNHLY and CDR2 is FYNNEI. This CDR3 has 18 amino acids. With V trimmed by 7 bases and J by 0 bases, 8 bases remained unmatched. CDR3 region: CASKPGLAGGSSYNEQFF. CDR3 in DNA: TGTGCCAGCAAGCCCGGACTAGCGGGGGGTAGCTCCTACAATGAGCAGTTCTTC.

This clone was recorded a few times. The V gene is TRBV6-1, the J gene TRBJ1-4; 7 nucleotides agree with TRBD1. Germline CDR1 is MNHNS and CDR2 is SASEGT. Trimming took 6 bases from V and 10 from J; bases not matched to a gene: 8. The CDR3 spans 13 residues. The DNA for the CDR3 is TGTGCCAGCAGGGAGTCCGACAGGGCAAAACTGTTTTTT. Translation: CASRESDRAKLFF.

The rearrangement links TRBV29-1 to TRBJ2-2; 7 nucleotides match TRBD1. Trimming removed 5 bases from V and 2 bases from J; junction bases left unmatched: 14. Germline-derived CDR1 and CDR2 are SQVTM and ANQGSEA. CDR3 length: 17 amino acids. The CDR3 DNA reads as TGCAGCGTTCGATACGGGTCGACAGGGAGAAACACCGGGGAGCTGTTTTTT. This translates into CSVRYGSTGRNTGELFF.

CDR3 sequence reads: CASSEAAGWHEQYF. The CDR3 coding sequence is TGTGCCAGCAGTGAAGCCGCAGGGTGGCACGAGCAGTACTTC. This chain links TRBV6-1 with TRBJ2-7; weak D call: TRBD1 (5 bases). The CDR3 covers 14 residues. The germline V gene has CDR1 MNHNS and CDR2 SASEGT. The V end lost 0 bases, the J end lost 5 bases, and 11 bases lay between the germline ends.